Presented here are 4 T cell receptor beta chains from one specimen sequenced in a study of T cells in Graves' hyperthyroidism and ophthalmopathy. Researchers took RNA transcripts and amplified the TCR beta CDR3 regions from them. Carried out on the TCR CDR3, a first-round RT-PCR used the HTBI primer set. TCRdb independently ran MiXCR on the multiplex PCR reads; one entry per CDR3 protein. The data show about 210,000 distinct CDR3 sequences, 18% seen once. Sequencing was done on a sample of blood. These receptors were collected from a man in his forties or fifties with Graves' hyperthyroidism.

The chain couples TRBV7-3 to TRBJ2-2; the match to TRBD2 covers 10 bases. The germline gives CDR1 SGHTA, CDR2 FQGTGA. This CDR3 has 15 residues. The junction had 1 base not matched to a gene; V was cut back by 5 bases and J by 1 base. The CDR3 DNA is TGTGCCAGCAGCCGACTAGCGGGGAACACCGGGGAGCTGTTTTTT. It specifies CASSRLAGNTGELFF.

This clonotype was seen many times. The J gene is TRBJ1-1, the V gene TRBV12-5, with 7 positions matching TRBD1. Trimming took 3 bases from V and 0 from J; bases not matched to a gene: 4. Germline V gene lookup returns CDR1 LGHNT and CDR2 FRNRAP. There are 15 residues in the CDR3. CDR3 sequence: CASGFLTGVNTEAFF. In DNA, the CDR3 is TGTGCTAGTGGTTTTCTCACAGGGGTGAACACTGAAGCTTTCTTT.

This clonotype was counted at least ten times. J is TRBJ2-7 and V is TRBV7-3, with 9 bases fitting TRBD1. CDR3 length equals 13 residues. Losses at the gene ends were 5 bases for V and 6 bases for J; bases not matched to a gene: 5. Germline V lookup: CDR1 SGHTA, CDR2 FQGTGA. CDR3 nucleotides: TGTGCCAGCAGCCCCGCGACAGGGGGCGAGCAGTACTTC. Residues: CASSPATGGEQYF. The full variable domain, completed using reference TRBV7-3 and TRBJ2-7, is GAGVSQTPSNKVTEKGKYVELRCDPISGHTALYWYRQSLGQGPEFLIYFQGTGAADDSGLPNDRFFAVRPEGSVSTLKIQRTERGDSAVYLCASSPATGGEQYFGPGTRLTVT.

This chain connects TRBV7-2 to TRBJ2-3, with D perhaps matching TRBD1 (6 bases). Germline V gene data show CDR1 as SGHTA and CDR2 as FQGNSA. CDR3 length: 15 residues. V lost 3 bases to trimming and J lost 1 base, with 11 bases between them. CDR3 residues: CASSFLGAGTDTQYF. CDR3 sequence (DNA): TGTGCCAGCAGCTTCCTGGGGGCAGGCACAGATACGCAGTATTTT.